The rows below give T cell receptor beta chains drawn from one sample of a study of cytomegalovirus exposure and HLA in healthy donors. Measured with immunoSEQ multiplex PCR; TCRdb has only the in-frame clones, and not every one. The table includes some 190,000 clones, less than 80% detected once. The specimen sequenced was PBMCs. The receptors shown here come from a man aged 18 to 30 in good health and CMV-seronegative. CDR3s include the opening cysteine and the closing phenylalanine or tryptophan. The D gene is left open where the match is weak. Clone sizes are given selectively: once, few, many, or a class where the clone is expanded.

15	TRBD2	NA	TRBV5-6	TRBJ2-1	TGTGCCAGCAGCATCGGACTAGCGGGGGGGGTTGAGCAGTTCTTC	CASSIGLAGGVEQFF
14	NA	NA	TRBV6-5	TRBJ1-5	TGTGCCAGCAGTTACTCGGAGAGAAATCAGCCCCAGCATTTT	CASSYSERNQPQHF
15	NA	NA	TRBV9	TRBJ1-6	TGTGCCAGCAGCGTCCGGGACTTGGAAAATTCACCCCTCCACTTT	CASSVRDLENSPLHF
15	NA	NA	TRBV7-9	TRBJ1-2	TGTGCCAGCAGCTTAGGCGACAGCGCTCTCTATGGCTACACCTTC	CASSLGDSALYGYTF
14	NA	NA	TRBV7-3	TRBJ2-7	TGTGCCAGCAGCCCGGCGCAGGGTTCCTACGAGCAGTACTTC	CASSPAQGSYEQYF
16	NA	NA	TRBV27	TRBJ1-5	TGTGCCAGCAGTTTATTTTGGGGGGGTGGCAATCAGCCCCAGCATTTT	CASSLFWGGGNQPQHF
15	TRBD1	NA	TRBV11-3	TRBJ2-3	TGTGCCAGCAGCTTAGGCGACAGGGGGATAGATACGCAGTATTTT	CASSLGDRGIDTQYF
14	NA	few	TRBV6-4	TRBJ2-3	TGTGCCAGCAAACGGACTACCAGCACAGATACGCAGTATTTT	CASKRTTSTDTQYF
13	NA	few	TRBV6-5	TRBJ1-2	TGTGCCAGCAGCCGACTAGGTGGCTATGGCTACACCTTC	CASSRLGGYGYTF
16	TRBD1	NA	TRBV2	TRBJ2-3	TGTGCCTCCGGGACAGGGATGGAGGGGGGGGCAGATACGCAGTATTTT	CASGTGMEGGADTQYF
16	NA	NA	TRBV10-3	TRBJ1-5	TGTGCCGTCTGGGACGGAACGGGGGGGAGCAATCAGCCCCAGCATTTT	CAVWDGTGGSNQPQHF
14	TRBD2	NA	TRBV30	TRBJ2-3	TGTGCCTGTTTCCCCGGGGCGGGGGAAGATACGCAGTATTTT	CACFPGAGEDTQYF
14	TRBD1	NA	TRBV19	TRBJ1-3	TGTGCCAGTAGGTTGACAGGGGGCGGAAACACCATATATTTT	CASRLTGGGNTIYF
12	NA	NA	TRBV7-9	TRBJ1-2	TGTTCCAGCAGTCCCGGGGGGTCTGGCTACACCTTC	CSSSPGGSGYTF
17	NA	NA	TRBV23-1	TRBJ1-1	TGCGCCAGCAGTCAAAGTCGGTCTCTTCCCATGAACACTGAAGCTTTCTTT	CASSQSRSLPMNTEAFF
14	TRBD1	NA	TRBV7-3	TRBJ2-7	TGTGCCAGCAGCTTAATCCGGACAGGGATCGAGCAGTACTTC	CASSLIRTGIEQYF
16	NA	NA	TRBV7-7	TRBJ2-5	TGTGCTAGCAGCTTAGGAAGGACTTTAACGCAAGAGACCCAGTACTTC	CASSLGRTLTQETQYF
14	TRBD1	NA	TRBV19	TRBJ1-1	TGTGCCAGTAGTTCCCGGGACAGAGACACTGAAGCTTTCTTT	CASSSRDRDTEAFF
16	NA	NA	TRBV1	TRBJ1-5	TGCACCAGCAGCCAAGATAGGGACAGAGTTTTTCAGCCCCAGCATTTT	CTSSQDRDRVFQPQHF
17	TRBD1	NA	TRBV7-9	TRBJ2-7	TGTGCCAGCAGCTTAGGAGGGGGGACAGGCTCTTTCTACGAGCAGTACTTC	CASSLGGGTGSFYEQYF
16	NA	NA	TRBV5-1	TRBJ1-6	TGCGCCAGCAGCTATACAGGGCCCCCTGAGAATTCACCCCTCCACTTT	CASSYTGPPENSPLHF
19	NA	NA	TRBV12-2	TRBJ2-7	TGTGCAAGTCTCGCTAACGGGACAGGGATGTGGGGGGGTCACTACGAGCAGTACTTC	CASLANGTGMWGGHYEQYF
15	TRBD2	NA	TRBV25-1	TRBJ2-5	TGTGCCAGCAGTATCCTAGCGGGAGGGAAAGAGACCCAGTACTTC	CASSILAGGKETQYF
15	TRBD2	once	TRBV29-1	TRBJ2-7	TGCAGCGTTGAATCCAGCGGGAGGGCCTTCGGCGAGCAGTACTTC	CSVESSGRAFGEQYF
15	TRBD1	NA	TRBV27	TRBJ1-6	TGTGCCAGCAGTTCCGGGACAGGGATTCATTCACCCCTCCACTTT	CASSSGTGIHSPLHF
13	TRBD1	NA	TRBV10-2	TRBJ1-1	TGCGCCAGCAGTGAATGGACAGGGACTGAAGCTTTCTTT	CASSEWTGTEAFF
14	TRBD2	once	TRBV4-1	TRBJ2-1	TGCGCCAGCAGCGAGACCGGGGGGTACAATGAGCAGTTCTTC	CASSETGGYNEQFF
16	NA	NA	TRBV5-4	TRBJ1-2	TGTGCCAGCACCCGAGTGCGGGGGAATTCGAACTATGGCTACACCTTC	CASTRVRGNSNYGYTF
18	TRBD1	NA	TRBV2	TRBJ2-7	TGTGCCAGCAGTGTCCAGCCGGGGACAGCCAACCTCCCTTACGAGCAGTACTTC	CASSVQPGTANLPYEQYF
13	TRBD1	NA	TRBV28	TRBJ1-6	TGTGCCAGCGCCCTAAGACAGGGGACACCCCTCCACTTT	CASALRQGTPLHF
15	TRBD1	NA	TRBV7-6	TRBJ2-2	TGTGCCAGCAGCTTCGGACAGGGGGCATCCGGGGAGCTGTTTTTT	CASSFGQGASGELFF
13	TRBD1	NA	TRBV19	TRBJ1-2	TGTGCCAGTAATATCGGACAGGGCTATGGCTACACCTTC	CASNIGQGYGYTF
15	TRBD1	NA	TRBV30	TRBJ2-3	TGTGCCTGGAGTCCCGGACAGGATAACACAGATACGCAGTATTTT	CAWSPGQDNTDTQYF
16	NA	once	TRBV5-4	TRBJ2-1	TGTGCCAGCAGCTTGGGACAGGTGGGATGGGTCAATGAGCAGTTCTTC	CASSLGQVGWVNEQFF
14	TRBD2	NA	TRBV6-6	TRBJ2-7	TGTGCCAGCACCCCGGCGGGGGGCACCTACGAGCAGTACTTC	CASTPAGGTYEQYF
14	TRBD1	NA	TRBV6-5	TRBJ1-1	TGTGCCAGCAGCCTAGACAGGGTTCGGACTGAAGCTTTCTTT	CASSLDRVRTEAFF
17	NA	few	TRBV4-1	TRBJ2-1	TGCGCCAGCAGCCAAGATGAGGGCGGGAAGGCCTACAATGAGCAGTTCTTC	CASSQDEGGKAYNEQFF
13	NA	NA	TRBV5-4	TRBJ1-5	TGTGCCAGCAGTCAGGGGTGGGATCAGCCCCAGCATTTT	CASSQGWDQPQHF
15	TRBD2	NA	TRBV9	TRBJ2-2	TGTGCCAGCAGCGTCGAAGCGGGAGGCACCGGGGAGCTGTTTTTT	CASSVEAGGTGELFF
13	NA	NA	TRBV7-9	TRBJ2-5	TGTGCCAGCAACGCCGGGGGGCTGGAGACCCAGTACTTC	CASNAGGLETQYF
16	NA	NA	TRBV10-3	TRBJ2-1	TGTGCCATCAGTGACCTACAGGGAATCTCCTACAATGAGCAGTTCTTC	CAISDLQGISYNEQFF
16	NA	NA	TRBV27	TRBJ2-2	TGTGCCAGCAGTTATGGAGGGAGGAGCTTCACCGGGGAGCTGTTTTTT	CASSYGGRSFTGELFF
14	NA	NA	TRBV30	TRBJ1-3	TGTGCCTGGAACGCAGGCACCTCTGGAAACACCATATATTTT	CAWNAGTSGNTIYF
14	TRBD1	NA	TRBV10-2	TRBJ2-7	TGCGCCAGCAGTGAGTACGGACAGGGCAACGAGCAGTACTTC	CASSEYGQGNEQYF
16	TRBD2	NA	TRBV29-1	TRBJ2-3	TGCAGCGTTGAGGGTCCAGCGGGAGGTTCCGCAGATACGCAGTATTTT	CSVEGPAGGSADTQYF
15	NA	NA	TRBV11-3	TRBJ2-5	TGTGCCAGCAGCTTAGGGTCTAGTCGAGGAGAGACCCAGTACTTC	CASSLGSSRGETQYF